The 4 T cell receptor beta chains listed next were all sequenced from one sample in a study of STAT5B mutations in CD4+ large granular lymphocyte leukemia. Using immunoSEQ multiplex PCR, the repertoire was profiled, and TCRdb retains in-frame clones only, with some absent. The sample has some 40,000 clones, about 81% seen once; the top ten hold about 0.38%. The sequenced sample was CD4+ T cells from blood buffy coats. The receptors come from a human donor in good health.

The chain couples TRBV5-1 to TRBJ2-2; TRBD1 might be the D (5 bases). CDR1 is SGHRS and CDR2 is YFSETQ in the germline V gene. V shed 1 base and J shed 1 base, with 8 bases lying between them. The CDR3 is 15 residues long. The CDR3 bases are TGCGCCAGCAGCTTGCCCACAGGGAACACCGGGGAGCTGTTTTTT. Translated: CASSLPTGNTGELFF.

The chain carries TRBV7-9 and TRBJ2-1; 9 bases agree with TRBD2. Germline V lookup: CDR1 SEHNR, CDR2 FQNEAQ (reference sequence). Germline trimming cut 2 bases from V and 4 bases from J; bases unmatched to any gene: 6. CDR3 length equals 16 residues. CDR3 sequence reads: CASSLWSGGLYNEQFF. As DNA, the CDR3 is TGTGCCAGCAGCTTATGGAGCGGGGGGCTTTACAATGAGCAGTTCTTC.

V is TRBV7-2 and J is TRBJ2-2, with 10 bases identical to TRBD1. The CDR3 consists of 16 residues. The junction had 10 bases not matched to a gene; V was cut back by 4 bases and J by 8 bases. The germline gives CDR1 SGHTA, CDR2 FQGNSA. The CDR3: CASSSRDRGRPGELFF. The CDR3, as DNA: TGTGCCAGCAGCTCCCGGGACAGGGGCCGCCCAGGGGAGCTGTTTTTT.

This chain uses TRBV12-5 with TRBJ1-2; tentative D call: TRBD1 (6 bases). The V gene lost 5 bases and the J gene lost 0 bases, with 16 bases spanning the gap. The CDR3 loop spans 16 amino acids. Germline values: CDR1 LGHNT, CDR2 FRNRAP. The CDR3 protein is CASGPVEGGSNYGYTF. The CDR3, as DNA: TGTGCTAGTGGTCCCGTGGAAGGGGGTTCTAACTATGGCTACACCTTC.